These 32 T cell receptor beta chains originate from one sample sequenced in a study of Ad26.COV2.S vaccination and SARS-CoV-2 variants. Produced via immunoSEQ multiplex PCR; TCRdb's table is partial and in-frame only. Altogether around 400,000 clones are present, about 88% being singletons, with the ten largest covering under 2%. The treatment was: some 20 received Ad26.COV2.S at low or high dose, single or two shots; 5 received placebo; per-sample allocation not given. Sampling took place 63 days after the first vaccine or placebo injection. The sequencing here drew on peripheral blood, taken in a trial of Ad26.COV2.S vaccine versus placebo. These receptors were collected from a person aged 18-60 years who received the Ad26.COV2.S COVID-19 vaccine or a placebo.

The CDR3 loop reads CASSPGRGNEKLFF. The CDR3 DNA reads TGCGCCAGCAGCCCAGGTCGAGGTAATGAAAAACTGTTTTTT. This chain uses TRBV5-1 with TRBJ1-4; D uncertain. This CDR3 region has 14 residues. Germline V gene lookup returns CDR1 SGHRS and CDR2 YFSETQ. V dropped 4 bases and J dropped 4 bases, with 11 bases sitting between them.

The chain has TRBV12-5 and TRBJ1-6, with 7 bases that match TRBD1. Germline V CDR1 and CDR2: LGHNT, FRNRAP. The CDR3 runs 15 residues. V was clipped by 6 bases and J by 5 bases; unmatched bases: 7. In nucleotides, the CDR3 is TGTGCTAGTGGCCCCGGGACAGCCAATAATTCACCCCTCCACTTT. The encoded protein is CASGPGTANNSPLHF.

The CDR3: CATSRESRGAPLHF. In nucleotides, the CDR3 is TGTGCCACCAGCAGAGAGTCCAGGGGAGCACCCCTCCACTTT. This chain connects TRBV15 to TRBJ1-6, with D tentatively TRBD1 (6 bases). Germline V lookup: CDR1 LNHNV, CDR2 YYDKDF (reference sequence). V lost 0 bases and J 11 bases, leaving 11 bases between the germline ends. The CDR3 is made up of 14 amino acids.

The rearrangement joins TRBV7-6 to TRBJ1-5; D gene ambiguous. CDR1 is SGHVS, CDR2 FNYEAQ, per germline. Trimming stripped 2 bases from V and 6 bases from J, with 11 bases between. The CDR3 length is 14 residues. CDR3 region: CASSLSEGSQPQHF. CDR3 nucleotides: TGTGCCAGCAGCTTATCTGAGGGAAGTCAGCCCCAGCATTTT.

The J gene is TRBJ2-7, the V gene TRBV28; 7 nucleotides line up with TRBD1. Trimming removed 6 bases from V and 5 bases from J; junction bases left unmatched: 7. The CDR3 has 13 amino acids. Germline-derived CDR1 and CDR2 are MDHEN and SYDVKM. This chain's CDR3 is CASRRDSSHEQYF. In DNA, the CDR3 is TGTGCCAGCAGGAGGGACAGTTCCCACGAGCAGTACTTC.

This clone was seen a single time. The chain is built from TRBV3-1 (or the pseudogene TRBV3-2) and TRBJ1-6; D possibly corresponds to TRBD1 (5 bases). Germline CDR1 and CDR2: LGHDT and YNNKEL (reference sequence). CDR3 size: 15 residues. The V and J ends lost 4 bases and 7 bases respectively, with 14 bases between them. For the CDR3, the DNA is TGTGCCAGCAGCCTGGGGGGAGGGAAGAATTCACCCCTCCACTTT. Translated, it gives CASSLGGGKNSPLHF.

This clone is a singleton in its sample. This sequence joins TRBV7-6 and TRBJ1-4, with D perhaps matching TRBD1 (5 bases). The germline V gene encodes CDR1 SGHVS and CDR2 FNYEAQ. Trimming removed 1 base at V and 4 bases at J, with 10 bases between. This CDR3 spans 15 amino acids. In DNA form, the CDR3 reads TGTGCCAGCAGCTTAGAGCCCAGGGTTAATGAAAAACTGTTTTTT. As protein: CASSLEPRVNEKLFF.

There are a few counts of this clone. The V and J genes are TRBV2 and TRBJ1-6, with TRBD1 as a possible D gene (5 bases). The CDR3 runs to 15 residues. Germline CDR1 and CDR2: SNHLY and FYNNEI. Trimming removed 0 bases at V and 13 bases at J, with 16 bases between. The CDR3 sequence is CASSEAPAGSTPLHF. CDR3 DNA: TGTGCCAGCAGTGAAGCCCCAGCAGGGTCTACGCCCCTCCACTTT.

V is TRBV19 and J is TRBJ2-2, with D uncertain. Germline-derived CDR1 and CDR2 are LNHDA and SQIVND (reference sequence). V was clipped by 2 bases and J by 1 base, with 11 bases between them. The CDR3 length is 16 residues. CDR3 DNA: TGTGCCAGTAGTATAAGGGCAGAAGTGAACACCGGGGAGCTGTTTTTT. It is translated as CASSIRAEVNTGELFF.

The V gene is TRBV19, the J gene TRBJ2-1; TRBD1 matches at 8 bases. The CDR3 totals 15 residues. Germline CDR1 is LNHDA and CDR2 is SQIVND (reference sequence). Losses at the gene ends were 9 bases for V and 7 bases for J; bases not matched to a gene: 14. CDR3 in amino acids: CASSPGVRGLNEQFF. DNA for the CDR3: TGTGCCAGCTCCCCCGGGGTCAGGGGGCTTAATGAGCAGTTCTTC.

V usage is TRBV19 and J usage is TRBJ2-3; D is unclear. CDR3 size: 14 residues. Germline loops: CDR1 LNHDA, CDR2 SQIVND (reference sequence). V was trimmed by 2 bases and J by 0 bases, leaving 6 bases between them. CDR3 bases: TGTGCCAGTAGTATACAACGCAGCACAGATACGCAGTATTTT. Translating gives CASSIQRSTDTQYF.

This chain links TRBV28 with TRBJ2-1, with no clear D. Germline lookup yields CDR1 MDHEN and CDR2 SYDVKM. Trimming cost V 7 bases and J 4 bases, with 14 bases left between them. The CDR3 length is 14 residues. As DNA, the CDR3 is TGTGCCAGCACTATGGCAGGTCGGTACAATGAGCAGTTCTTC. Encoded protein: CASTMAGRYNEQFF.

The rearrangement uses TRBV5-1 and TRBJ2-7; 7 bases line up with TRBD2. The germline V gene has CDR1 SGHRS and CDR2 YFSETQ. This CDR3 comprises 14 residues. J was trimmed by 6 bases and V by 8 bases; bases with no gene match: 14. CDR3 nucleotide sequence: TGCGCCAGTAGGTTATGGGCGGGAGAGAGCGAGCAGTACTTC. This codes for CASRLWAGESEQYF.

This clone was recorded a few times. Here the CDR3 reads CASRMGTSESYEQYF. In DNA, the CDR3 is TGTGCCAGCAGAATGGGGACTAGCGAGTCCTACGAGCAGTACTTC. The V call is TRBV2, the J call TRBJ2-7, with TRBD2 matching over 10 bases. The germline gives CDR1 SNHLY, CDR2 FYNNEI. The ends lost 6 bases at V and 1 base at J; junction bases unmatched: 6. The CDR3 length is 15 residues.

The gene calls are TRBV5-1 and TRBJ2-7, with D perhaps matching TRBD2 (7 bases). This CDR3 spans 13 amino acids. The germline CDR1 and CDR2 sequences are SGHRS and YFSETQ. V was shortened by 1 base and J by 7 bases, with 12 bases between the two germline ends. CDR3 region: CASSLSGGWEQYF. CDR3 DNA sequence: TGCGCCAGCAGCTTGTCGGGGGGCTGGGAGCAGTACTTC.

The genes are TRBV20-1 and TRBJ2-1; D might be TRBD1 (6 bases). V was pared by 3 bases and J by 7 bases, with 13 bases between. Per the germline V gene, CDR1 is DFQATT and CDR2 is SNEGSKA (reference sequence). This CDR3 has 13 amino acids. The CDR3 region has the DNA TGCAGTGCTAGTAAGTTGCAGGGGAATGAGCAGTTCTTC. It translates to CSASKLQGNEQFF.

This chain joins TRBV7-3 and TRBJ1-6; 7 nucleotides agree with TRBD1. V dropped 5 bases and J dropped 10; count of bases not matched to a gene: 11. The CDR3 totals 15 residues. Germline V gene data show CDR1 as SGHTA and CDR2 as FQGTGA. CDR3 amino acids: CASSLRDQGGSPLHF. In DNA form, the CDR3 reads TGTGCCAGCAGCCTCCGGGATCAGGGGGGATCACCCCTCCACTTT.

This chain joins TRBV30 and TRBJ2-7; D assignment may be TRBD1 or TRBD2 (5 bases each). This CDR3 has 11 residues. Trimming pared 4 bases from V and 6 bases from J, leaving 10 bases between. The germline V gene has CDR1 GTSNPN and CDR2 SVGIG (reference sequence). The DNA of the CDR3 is TGTGCCTGGACGACGGGGCTCGAGCAGTACTTC. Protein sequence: CAWTTGLEQYF.

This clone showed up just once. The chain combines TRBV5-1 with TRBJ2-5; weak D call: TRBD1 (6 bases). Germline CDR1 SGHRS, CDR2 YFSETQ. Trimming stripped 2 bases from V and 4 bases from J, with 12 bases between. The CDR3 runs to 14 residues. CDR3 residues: CASSFRTERETQYF. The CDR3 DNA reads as TGCGCCAGCAGCTTTCGGACAGAAAGAGAGACCCAGTACTTC.

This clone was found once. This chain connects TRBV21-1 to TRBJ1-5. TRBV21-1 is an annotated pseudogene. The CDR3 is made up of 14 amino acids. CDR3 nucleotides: TGTGCCAGCAGCAGGGAGGGGGGTACTCAGCCCCAGCATTTT. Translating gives CASSREGGTQPQHF.

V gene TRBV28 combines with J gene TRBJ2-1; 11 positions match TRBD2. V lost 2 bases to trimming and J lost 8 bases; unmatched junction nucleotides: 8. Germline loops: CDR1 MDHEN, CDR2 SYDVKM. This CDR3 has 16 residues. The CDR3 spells CASSLDPASGRHEQFF. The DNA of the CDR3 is TGTGCCAGCAGTTTAGATCCGGCTAGCGGGAGGCATGAGCAGTTCTTC.

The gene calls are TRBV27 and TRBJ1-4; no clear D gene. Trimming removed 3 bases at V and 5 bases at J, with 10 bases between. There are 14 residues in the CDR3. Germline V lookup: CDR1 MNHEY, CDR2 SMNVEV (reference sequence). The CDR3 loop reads CASSLGLLNEKLFF. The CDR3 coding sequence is TGTGCCAGCAGTTTGGGCCTCTTAAATGAAAAACTGTTTTTT.

CDR3 DNA: TGCAGCGTCGGGACAGCTGGAAACACCATATATTTT. Translated: CSVGTAGNTIYF. V usage is TRBV29-1 and J usage is TRBJ1-3; 7 positions agree with TRBD1. CDR3 length equals 12 residues. Per germline, CDR1 SQVTM and CDR2 ANQGSEA. V shed 6 bases, J shed 2 bases, and the junction held 1 base outside the gene matches.

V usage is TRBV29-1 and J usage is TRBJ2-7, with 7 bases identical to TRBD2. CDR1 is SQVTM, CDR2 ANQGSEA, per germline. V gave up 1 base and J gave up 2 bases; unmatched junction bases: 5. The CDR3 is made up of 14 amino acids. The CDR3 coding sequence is TGCAGCGTTGAAGGGCTAGCGGAGACCTACGAGCAGTACTTC. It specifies CSVEGLAETYEQYF.

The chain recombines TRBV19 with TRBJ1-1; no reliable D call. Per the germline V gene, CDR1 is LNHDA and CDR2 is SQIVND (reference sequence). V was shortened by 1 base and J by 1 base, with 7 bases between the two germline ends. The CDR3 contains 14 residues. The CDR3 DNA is TGTGCCAGTAGTATAGGTACATCGAACACTGAAGCTTTCTTT. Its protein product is CASSIGTSNTEAFF.

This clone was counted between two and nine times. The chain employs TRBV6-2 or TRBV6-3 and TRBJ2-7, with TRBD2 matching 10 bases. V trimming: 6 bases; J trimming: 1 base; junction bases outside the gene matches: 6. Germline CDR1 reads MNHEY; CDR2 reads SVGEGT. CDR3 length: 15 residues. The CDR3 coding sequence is TGTGCCAGCAGCCTCCCACTAGCGGGGTCCTACGAGCAGTACTTC. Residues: CASSLPLAGSYEQYF.

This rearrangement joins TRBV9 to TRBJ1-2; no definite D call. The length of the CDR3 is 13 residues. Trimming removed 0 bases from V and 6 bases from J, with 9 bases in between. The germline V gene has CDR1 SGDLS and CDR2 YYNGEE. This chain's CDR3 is CASSVVEQHGYTF. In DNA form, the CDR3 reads TGTGCCAGCAGCGTAGTGGAGCAGCATGGCTACACCTTC.

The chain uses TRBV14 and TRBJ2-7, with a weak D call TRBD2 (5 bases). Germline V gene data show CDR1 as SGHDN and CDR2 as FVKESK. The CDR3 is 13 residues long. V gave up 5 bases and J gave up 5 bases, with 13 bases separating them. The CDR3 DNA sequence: TGTGCCAGCAGCTCTAGACTAATGGACGAGCAGTACTTC. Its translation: CASSSRLMDEQYF.

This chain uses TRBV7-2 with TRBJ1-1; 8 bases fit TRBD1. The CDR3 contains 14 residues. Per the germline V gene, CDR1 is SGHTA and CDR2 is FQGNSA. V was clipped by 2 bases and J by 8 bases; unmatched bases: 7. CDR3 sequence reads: CASSLTPRQGEAFF. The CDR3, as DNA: TGTGCCAGCAGCTTAACCCCGCGACAGGGGGAAGCTTTCTTT.

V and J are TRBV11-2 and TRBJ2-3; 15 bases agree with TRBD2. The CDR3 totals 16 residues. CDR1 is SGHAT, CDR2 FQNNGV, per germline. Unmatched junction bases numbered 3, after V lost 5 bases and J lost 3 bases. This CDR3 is CASSPGTSGRTDTQYF. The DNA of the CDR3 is TGTGCCAGCAGCCCAGGGACTAGCGGGAGGACAGATACGCAGTATTTT.

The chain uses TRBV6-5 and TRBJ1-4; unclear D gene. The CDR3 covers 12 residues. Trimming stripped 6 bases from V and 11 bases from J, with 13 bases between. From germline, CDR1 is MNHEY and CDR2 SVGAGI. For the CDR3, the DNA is TGTGCCAGCAGGGATACTCAGTCGAAACTGTTTTTT. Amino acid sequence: CASRDTQSKLFF.

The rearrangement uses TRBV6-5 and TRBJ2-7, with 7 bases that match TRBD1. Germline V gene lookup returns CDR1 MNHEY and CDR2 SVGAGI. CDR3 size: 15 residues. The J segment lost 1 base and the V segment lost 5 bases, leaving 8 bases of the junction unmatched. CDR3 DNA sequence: TGTGCCAGCAGTCCCTCGGACAGGCCATCCTACGAGCAGTACTTC. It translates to CASSPSDRPSYEQYF.